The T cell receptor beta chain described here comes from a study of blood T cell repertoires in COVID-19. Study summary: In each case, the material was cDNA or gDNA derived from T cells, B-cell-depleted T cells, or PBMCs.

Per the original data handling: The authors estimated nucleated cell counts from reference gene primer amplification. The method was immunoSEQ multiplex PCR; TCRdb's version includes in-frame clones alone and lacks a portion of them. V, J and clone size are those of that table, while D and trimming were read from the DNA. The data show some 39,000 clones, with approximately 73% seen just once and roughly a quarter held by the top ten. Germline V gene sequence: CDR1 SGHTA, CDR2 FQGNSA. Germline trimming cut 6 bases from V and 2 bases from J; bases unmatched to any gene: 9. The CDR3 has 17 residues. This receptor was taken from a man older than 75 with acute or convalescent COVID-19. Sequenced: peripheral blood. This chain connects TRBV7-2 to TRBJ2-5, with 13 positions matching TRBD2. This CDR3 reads CASSYPGLAGIQETQYF. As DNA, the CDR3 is TGTGCCAGCAGTTATCCGGGACTAGCGGGGATACAAGAGACCCAGTACTTC. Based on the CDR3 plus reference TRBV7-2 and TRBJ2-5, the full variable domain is GAGVSQSPSNKVTEKGKDVELRCDPISGHTALYWYRQSLGQGLEFLIYFQGNSAPDKSGLPSDRFSAERTGGSVSTLTIQRTQQEDSAVYLCASSYPGLAGIQETQYFGPGTRLLVL.